This TCR beta chain was documented in a study of PD-1 blockade in classical Hodgkin lymphoma. After autologous stem cell transplantation all patients relapsed, and prior brentuximab vedotin exposure differed between cohorts. Germline V gives CDR1 MNHNY, CDR2 SVGAGI (reference sequence). V lost 2 bases, J lost 6 bases, and 10 bases lay in between. The CDR3 sequence is 13 residues long. Measured with immunoSEQ multiplex PCR; TCRdb has only the in-frame clones, and not every one. The repertoire holds 89,000 or so clones, with around nine tenths as singletons. The specimen was peripheral blood mononuclear cells (PBMCs), collected before the second cycle of nivolumab. This chain joins TRBV6-6 and TRBJ1-2; D is undetermined. The TCR originated in a human donor with classical Hodgkin lymphoma. CDR3 DNA sequence: TGTGCCAGCAGTTACCAGACTACGGATGGCTACACCTTC. Its protein product is CASSYQTTDGYTF.